The rows below give T cell receptor beta chains drawn from one sample of a study of siplizumab effects on memory and regulatory T cells. TCRdb's copy holds only in-frame clones and misses some; the assay was immunoSEQ multiplex PCR. The data show roughly 120,000 clones, roughly 94% seen once. The specimen sequenced was non-Treg CD4+ T cells sorted from blood. Receptors were obtained from a human donor in good health. Both conserved end residues are part of each CDR3. A D gene is named only where the DNA matches it firmly. Size values are once, few and many counts, or a class for expanded clones, and some rows have none.

j_gene | abundance | d_gene | v_gene | CDR3nt | CDR3aa
TRBJ2-1 | . | TRBD1 | TRBV5-5 | TGTGCCAGCAGCAACCGGGACAGCTACAATGAGCAGTTCTTC | CASSNRDSYNEQFF
TRBJ1-2 | . | . | TRBV5-6 | TGTGCCAGCAGCTTGGCGGCGGCGGGAGCTAACTATGGCTACACCTTC | CASSLAAAGANYGYTF
TRBJ2-7 | . | . | TRBV9 | TGTGCCAGCAGCGTAGACGGCGCGAGCTCCTACGAGCAGTACTTC | CASSVDGASSYEQYF
TRBJ1-2 | . | . | TRBV19 | TGTGCCAGTAATGTGGGGCTTTATGGCTACACCTTC | CASNVGLYGYTF
TRBJ2-5 | . | . | TRBV10-3 | TGTGCCATCAGTGAGTCGACTCAGTTGGAGACCCAGTACTTC | CAISESTQLETQYF
TRBJ2-7 | once | . | TRBV5-1 | TGCGCCAGCAGCTTGATGCCCCCCGGGACATCGTCCTACGAGCAGTACTTC | CASSLMPPGTSSYEQYF
TRBJ1-3 | . | . | TRBV21-1 | TGTGCCAGCAGCGCCCTGCAGGGGGCGAGTGATGGAAACACCATATATTTT | CASSALQGASDGNTIYF
TRBJ1-2 | . | . | TRBV19 | TGTGCCAGTAGTATCATGGAGGTCTATGGCTACACCTTC | CASSIMEVYGYTF
TRBJ1-1 | . | . | TRBV7-2 | TGTGCCAGCAGCTTCCGGGACCTACGTACGGGCACTGAAGCTTTCTTT | CASSFRDLRTGTEAFF
TRBJ2-3 | . | . | TRBV6-1 | TGTGCCAGCGAGAGGCTCCCAAGGGATACGCAGTATTTT | CASERLPRDTQYF
TRBJ2-2 | . | . | TRBV10-3 | TGTGCCATCAGTGAGTCGCAGAACACCGGGGAGCTGTTTTTT | CAISESQNTGELFF
TRBJ1-1 | . | . | TRBV7-9 | TGTGCCAGCAGCCGGGTGGGAGGCACTGAAGCTTTCTTT | CASSRVGGTEAFF
TRBJ2-7 | once | . | TRBV18 | TGTGCCAGCTCACCAATGGACACTTTCTCCGAGCAGTACTTC | CASSPMDTFSEQYF
TRBJ1-2 | . | . | TRBV5-6 | TGTGCCAGCAGCTTAACAGACTATGGCTACACCTTC | CASSLTDYGYTF
TRBJ1-6 | . | TRBD1 | TRBV5-1 | TGCGCCAGCAGCTCAACCGGGACAGGGTCTTCACCCCTCCACTTT | CASSSTGTGSSPLHF
TRBJ2-5 | . | . | TRBV5-1 | TGCGCCAGCAGCTCAAGGGGGGGGACTCAAGAGACCCAGTACTTC | CASSSRGGTQETQYF
TRBJ1-6 | . | TRBD1 | TRBV5-1 | TGCGCCAGCGGCCCGGGACAGGGGGAATCACCCCTCCACTTT | CASGPGQGESPLHF
TRBJ1-6 | few | TRBD1 | TRBV5-1 | TGCGCCAGCCGAAAGGGACAGAATTCACCCCTCCACTTT | CASRKGQNSPLHF
TRBJ2-2 | . | . | TRBV10-3 | TGTGCCATCAGTGGAGACAGACTCACCGGGGAGCTGTTTTTT | CAISGDRLTGELFF
TRBJ2-1 | . | . | TRBV7-3 | TGTGCCAGCAGCTTAAATAATGAGCAGTTCTTC | CASSLNNEQFF
TRBJ2-2 | . | . | TRBV6-4 | TGTGCCAGCAGTGAACAGGGAGAGAACACCGGGGAGCTGTTTTTT | CASSEQGENTGELFF
TRBJ1-3 | . | . | TRBV9 | TGTGCCAGCAGCCGAGGTCGAGAAAACACCATATATTTT | CASSRGRENTIYF
TRBJ2-1 | . | . | TRBV2 | TGTGCCAGCAGACCAGACTCGTACAATGAGCAGTTCTTC | CASRPDSYNEQFF
TRBJ1-2 | once | . | TRBV27 | TGTGCCAGCAGTTCATATATCCGGGACGGAGCTAACTATGGCTACACCTTC | CASSSYIRDGANYGYTF
TRBJ2-5 | . | . | TRBV6-5 | TGTGCCAGCAGCTTACAGGGCCGAGAGACCCAGTACTTC | CASSLQGRETQYF